The 17 T cell receptor beta chains listed next were all sequenced from one sample in a study of T cell clones after liver transplantation. Sequencing was performed with immunoSEQ multiplex PCR; in TCRdb, only in-frame clones are kept and a portion is missing. Counted here are roughly 120,000 clones, over 75% occurring once; the ten biggest clones make up 0.83%. Specimen: CD4+ T cells from blood, collected 12 months after liver transplant. These receptors were obtained from a human patient who received a liver transplant. Some T cells may have come from the graft donor.

J is TRBJ1-1 and V is TRBV5-6; the match to TRBD1 covers 7 bases. Trimming cost V 2 bases and J 4 bases; bases outside gene matches: 5. Germline loops: CDR1 SGHDT, CDR2 YYEEEE. The CDR3 contains 14 residues. CDR3 bases: TGTGCCAGCAGCTTTAGGGGGCCCGGCACTGAAGCTTTCTTT. Amino acids: CASSFRGPGTEAFF. Combining the CDR3 with reference TRBV5-6 and TRBJ1-1 gives the whole variable domain DAGVTQSPTHLIKTRGQQVTLRCSPKSGHDTVSWYQQALGQGPQFIFQYYEEEERQRGNFPDRFSGHQFPNYSSELNVNALLLGDSALYLCASSFRGPGTEAFFGQGTRLTVV.

Of note for this clone: At the DNA level, this CDR3 is encoded by other sequences in the same sample as well. The gene calls are TRBV28 and TRBJ2-7; D not resolved. Germline V CDR1 and CDR2: MDHEN, SYDVKM. There are 11 residues in the CDR3. Between the trimmed V and J ends, which lost 4 bases and 4 bases, there was a span of 5 bases. The CDR3 region is CASSSSYEQYF. The CDR3 DNA is TGTGCCAGCAGTTCAAGTTACGAGCAGTACTTC. Variable domain in full (rest from reference TRBV28 and TRBJ2-7): DVKVTQSSRYLVKRTGEKVFLECVQDMDHENMFWYRQDPGLGLRLIYFSYDVKMKEKGDIPEGYSVSREKKERFSLILESASTNQTSMYLCASSSSYEQYFGPGTRLTVT.

The count of this clone is one. The chain is built from TRBV28 and TRBJ2-5; 11 bases are shared with TRBD2. The J segment lost 3 bases and the V segment lost 3 bases, leaving 6 bases of the junction unmatched. CDR1 and CDR2 from the germline V gene are MDHEN and SYDVKM. This CDR3 has 16 amino acids. CDR3 DNA sequence: TGTGCCAGCAGTTTTCTTGGGACTAGCGGCAAAGAGACCCAGTACTTC. It codes for CASSFLGTSGKETQYF.

The chain is built from TRBV6-5 and TRBJ2-2, with D perhaps TRBD1 (5 bases). Germline CDR1 MNHEY, CDR2 SVGAGI. V was shortened by 8 bases and J by 7 bases, with 14 bases between the two germline ends. This CDR3 comprises 13 residues. The CDR3: CASLREGDGELFF. The CDR3 coding sequence is TGTGCCAGCCTCAGGGAAGGGGACGGGGAGCTGTTTTTT.

The rearrangement links TRBV19 to TRBJ1-2, with 10 bases that match TRBD1. V lost 5 bases, J lost 6 bases, and 3 bases stayed unmatched. This CDR3 comprises 13 residues. Germline CDR1 is LNHDA and CDR2 is SQIVND (reference sequence). As DNA, the CDR3 is TGTGCCAGTAGTGCCGGGACAGGGGATGGCTACACCTTC. Its protein is CASSAGTGDGYTF.

CDR3 coding DNA: TGCGCCAGCAGCTCGGGAGTACTGAACACTGAAGCTTTCTTT. Protein sequence: CASSSGVLNTEAFF. The chain links TRBV5-1 to TRBJ1-1; D gene ambiguous. This CDR3 contains 14 residues. Germline V lookup: CDR1 SGHRS, CDR2 YFSETQ. V lost 3 bases, J lost 0 bases, and 9 bases lay in between. The full variable domain, completed using reference TRBV5-1 and TRBJ1-1, is KAGVTQTPRYLIKTRGQQVTLSCSPISGHRSVSWYQQTPGQGLQFLFEYFSETQRNKGNFPGRFSGRQFSNSRSEMNVSTLELGDSALYLCASSSGVLNTEAFFGQGTRLTVV.

The chain links TRBV4-3 to TRBJ1-3, with 8 bases identical to TRBD1. CDR1 and CDR2 (germline): LGHNA, YSLEER. With 0 bases clipped from V and 0 bases from J, the junction kept 10 bases outside the gene matches. The CDR3 has 19 amino acids. In DNA form, the CDR3 reads TGCGCCAGCAGCCAAGATCCCTGGGGGACAGGCTTCTCTGGAAACACCATATATTTT. Residues: CASSQDPWGTGFSGNTIYF.

The chain recombines TRBV5-1 with TRBJ2-6; TRBD1 matches at 8 bases. CDR3 length equals 15 residues. CDR1 and CDR2 from the germline V gene are SGHRS and YFSETQ. The trim removed 4 bases at V and 2 bases at J, leaving 2 bases unmatched. As DNA, the CDR3 is TGCGCCAGCAGCGTGGACAGGGCTGGGGCCAACGTCCTGACTTTC. Translated: CASSVDRAGANVLTF.

V and J are TRBV28 and TRBJ1-1, with unresolved D. The CDR3 is made up of 15 amino acids. The V gene's germline CDR1 is MDHEN and CDR2 SYDVKM. V lost 4 bases, J lost 4 bases, and 16 bases lay in between. The CDR3 DNA sequence: TGTGCCAGCAGTTCCGTTGAGGGTTGGCGCACTGAAGCTTTCTTT. It codes for CASSSVEGWRTEAFF.

This chain links TRBV6-5 with TRBJ2-3; D is perhaps TRBD2 (6 bases). Germline assignment: CDR1 MNHEY and CDR2 SVGAGI. V was trimmed by 5 bases and J by 4 bases, leaving 13 bases between them. There are 14 residues in the CDR3. CDR3 sequence (DNA): TGTGCCAGCAGTCCTCGACTAGGGGCAGATACGCAGTATTTT. This gives the protein CASSPRLGADTQYF.

The chain has TRBV19 and TRBJ2-4; tentatively, D is TRBD1 (5 bases). The ends were cut back, 2 bases at V and 7 bases at J, with 9 bases in the middle. CDR1 is LNHDA and CDR2 is SQIVND in the germline V gene (reference sequence). The CDR3 has 13 amino acids. Written as DNA, the CDR3 is TGTGCCAGTAGTATACAGGGTCTCAACATTCAGTACTTC. It yields the protein CASSIQGLNIQYF. The variable domain in full, completed from reference TRBV19 and TRBJ2-4, reads DGGITQSPKYLFRKEGQNVTLSCEQNLNHDAMYWYRQDPGQGLRLIYYSQIVNDFQKGDIAEGYSVSREKKESFPLTVTSAQKNPTAFYLCASSIQGLNIQYFGAGTRLSVL.

This rearrangement joins TRBV6-1 to TRBJ2-1; 13 nucleotides line up with TRBD2. This CDR3 has 18 amino acids. Germline assignment: CDR1 MNHNS and CDR2 SASEGT. The V gene end was trimmed by 4 bases and the J gene end by 4 bases; junction bases not matched to a gene: 10. The CDR3 DNA reads TGTGCCAGCAGTGGGATAGGGACTAGCGGGAATGTTTACAATGAGCAGTTCTTC. Translation gives CASSGIGTSGNVYNEQFF.

This clone was seen a few times. The rearrangement uses TRBV29-1 and TRBJ1-1; D is unresolved. Between the trimmed V and J ends, which lost 7 bases and 1 base, there was a span of 13 bases. CDR3 length equals 13 residues. Germline V gene sequence: CDR1 SQVTM, CDR2 ANQGSEA. The CDR3 coding sequence is TGCAGCGCCGGGGAACGGACGAACACTGAAGCTTTCTTT. It specifies CSAGERTNTEAFF.

The chain's CDR3 is CASSLEKGKGYEQYF. The CDR3 region has the DNA TGTGCCAGCAGCTTAGAGAAGGGCAAAGGGTACGAGCAGTACTTC. V gene TRBV7-8 combines with J gene TRBJ2-7; D not resolved. V was trimmed by 1 base and J by 4 bases, leaving 14 bases between them. Germline CDR1 is SGHVS and CDR2 is FQNEAQ. The length of the CDR3 is 15 residues.

The chain recombines TRBV6-1 with TRBJ2-7; 9 bases are a match to TRBD1. Per the germline V gene, CDR1 is MNHNS and CDR2 is SASEGT. This CDR3 has 14 amino acids. The V and J ends lost 6 bases and 2 bases, in that order; junction bases with no gene match: 5. Here the CDR3 DNA reads TGTGCCAGCAGCCTGGACAGGGGACCCTACGAGCAGTACTTC. It translates to CASSLDRGPYEQYF.

This chain links TRBV11-3 with TRBJ2-7; 8 bases match TRBD2. The CDR3 runs to 17 residues. Germline values: CDR1 SGHNT, CDR2 YENEEA. The junction had 10 bases not matched to a gene; V was cut back by 0 bases and J by 3 bases. In nucleotides, the CDR3 is TGTGCCAGCAGCTTAGAGGTCGGGAGGGCTCTAGGCTACGAGCAGTACTTC. It translates to CASSLEVGRALGYEQYF.

The V and J genes are TRBV9 and TRBJ2-2; 10 bases are a match to TRBD2. With V trimmed by 0 bases and J by 5 bases, 10 bases remained unmatched. The CDR3 has 18 amino acids. Germline loops: CDR1 SGDLS, CDR2 YYNGEE. This CDR3 reads CASSVAALAGDRTGELFF. In nucleotides, the CDR3 is TGTGCCAGCAGCGTAGCTGCCCTAGCGGGAGATCGAACCGGGGAGCTGTTTTTT.